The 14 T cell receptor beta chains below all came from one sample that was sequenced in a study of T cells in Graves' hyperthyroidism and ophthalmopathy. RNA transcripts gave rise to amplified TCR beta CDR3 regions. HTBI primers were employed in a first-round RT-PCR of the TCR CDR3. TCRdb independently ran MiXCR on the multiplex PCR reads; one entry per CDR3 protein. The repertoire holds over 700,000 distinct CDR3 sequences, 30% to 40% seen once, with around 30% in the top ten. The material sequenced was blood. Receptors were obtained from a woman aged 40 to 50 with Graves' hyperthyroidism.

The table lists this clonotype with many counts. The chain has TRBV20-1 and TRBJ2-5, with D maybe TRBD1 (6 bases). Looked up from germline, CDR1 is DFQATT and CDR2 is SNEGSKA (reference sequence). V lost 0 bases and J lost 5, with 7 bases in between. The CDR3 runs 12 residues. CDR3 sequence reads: CSARDQGETQYF. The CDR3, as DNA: TGCAGTGCTAGAGATCAGGGGGAGACCCAGTACTTC.

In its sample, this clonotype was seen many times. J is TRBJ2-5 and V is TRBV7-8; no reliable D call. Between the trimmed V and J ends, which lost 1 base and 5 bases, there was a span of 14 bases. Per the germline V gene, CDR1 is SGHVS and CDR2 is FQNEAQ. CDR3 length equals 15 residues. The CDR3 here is CASSLGVLMRETQYF. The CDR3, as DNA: TGTGCCAGCAGCTTAGGTGTGCTCATGAGGGAGACCCAGTACTTC.

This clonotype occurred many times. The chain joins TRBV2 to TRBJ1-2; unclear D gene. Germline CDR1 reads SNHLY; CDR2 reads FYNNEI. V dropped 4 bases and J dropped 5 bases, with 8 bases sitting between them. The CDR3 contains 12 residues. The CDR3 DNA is TGTGCCAGCAGTGGTACACCGTATGGCTACACCTTC. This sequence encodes CASSGTPYGYTF.

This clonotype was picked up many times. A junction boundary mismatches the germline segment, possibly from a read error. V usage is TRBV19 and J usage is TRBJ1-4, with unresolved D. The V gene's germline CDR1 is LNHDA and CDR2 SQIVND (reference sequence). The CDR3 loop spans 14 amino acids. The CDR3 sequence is CASTITFRTEKLFF. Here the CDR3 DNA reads TGTGCCAGTACTATAACCTTCCGAACTGAAAAACTGTTTTTT.

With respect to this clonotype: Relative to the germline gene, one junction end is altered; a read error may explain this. As DNA, the CDR3 is TGTGCCAGCAGTGCGACAGGGAACACCGGGGAGCTGTTTTTT. This encodes CASSATGNTGELFF. The chain employs TRBV10-3 and TRBJ2-2; possible D gene TRBD1, 6 bases. Germline-derived CDR1 and CDR2 are ENHRY and SYGVKD. The CDR3 is 14 amino acids.

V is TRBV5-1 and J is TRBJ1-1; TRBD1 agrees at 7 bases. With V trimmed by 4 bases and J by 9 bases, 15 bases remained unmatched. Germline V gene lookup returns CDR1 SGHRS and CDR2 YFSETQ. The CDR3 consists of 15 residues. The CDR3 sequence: CASSTGQVETLKAFF. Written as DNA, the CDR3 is TGCGCCAGCAGCACCGGACAGGTTGAGACCCTGAAAGCTTTCTTT.

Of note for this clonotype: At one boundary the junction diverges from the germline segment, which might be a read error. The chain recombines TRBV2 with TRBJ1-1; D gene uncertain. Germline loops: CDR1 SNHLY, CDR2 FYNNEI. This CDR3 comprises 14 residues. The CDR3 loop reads CASSLVGGNTGAFF. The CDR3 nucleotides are TGTGCCAGCTCACTTGTCGGAGGGAACACTGGAGCTTTCTTT.

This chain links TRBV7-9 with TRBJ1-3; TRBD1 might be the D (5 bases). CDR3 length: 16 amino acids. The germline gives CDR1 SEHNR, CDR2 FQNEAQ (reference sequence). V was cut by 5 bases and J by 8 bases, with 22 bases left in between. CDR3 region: CASSEQWQGYGYTIYF. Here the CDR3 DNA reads TGTGCCAGCAGCGAGCAGTGGCAGGGCTATGGCTACACCATATATTTT.

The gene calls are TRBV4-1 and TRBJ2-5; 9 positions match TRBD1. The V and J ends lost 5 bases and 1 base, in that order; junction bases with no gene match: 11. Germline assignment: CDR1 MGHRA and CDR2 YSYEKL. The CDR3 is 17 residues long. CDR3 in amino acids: CASSLEGQGRGQETQYF. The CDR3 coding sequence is TGCGCCAGCAGCTTGGAGGGACAGGGAAGGGGCCAAGAGACCCAGTACTTC.

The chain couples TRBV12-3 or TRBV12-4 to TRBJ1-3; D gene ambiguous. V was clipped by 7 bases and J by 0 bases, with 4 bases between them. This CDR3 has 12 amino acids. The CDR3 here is CASNLSGNTIYF. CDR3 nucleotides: TGTGCCAGCAACCTCTCTGGAAACACCATATATTTT.

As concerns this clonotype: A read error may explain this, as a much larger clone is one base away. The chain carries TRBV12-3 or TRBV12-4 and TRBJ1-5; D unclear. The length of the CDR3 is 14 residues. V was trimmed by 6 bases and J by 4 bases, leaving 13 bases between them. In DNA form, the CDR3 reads TGTGCCAGCAGCTTCACGACCCAAAATCAGCCCCAGCATTTT. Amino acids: CASSFTTQNQPQHF.

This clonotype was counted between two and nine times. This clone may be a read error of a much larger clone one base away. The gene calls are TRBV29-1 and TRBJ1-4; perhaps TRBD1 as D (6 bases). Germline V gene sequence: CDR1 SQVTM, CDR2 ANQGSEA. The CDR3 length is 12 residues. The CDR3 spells CSAGTKNEELFF. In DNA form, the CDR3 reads TGCAGCGCCGGGACAAAGAATGAAGAACTGTTTTTT.

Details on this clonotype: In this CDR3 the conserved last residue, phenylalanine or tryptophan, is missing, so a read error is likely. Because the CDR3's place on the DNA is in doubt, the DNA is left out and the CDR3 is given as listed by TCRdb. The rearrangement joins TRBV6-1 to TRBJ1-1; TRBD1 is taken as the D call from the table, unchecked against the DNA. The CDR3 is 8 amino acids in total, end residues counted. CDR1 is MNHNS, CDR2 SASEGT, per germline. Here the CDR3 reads CASRNRVS.

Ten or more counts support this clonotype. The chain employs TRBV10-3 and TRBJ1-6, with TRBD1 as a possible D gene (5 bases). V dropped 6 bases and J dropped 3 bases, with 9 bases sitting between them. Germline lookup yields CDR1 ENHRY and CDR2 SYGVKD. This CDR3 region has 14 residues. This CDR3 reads CAIRGGDYNSPLHF. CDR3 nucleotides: TGTGCCATCAGGGGAGGGGACTATAATTCACCCCTCCACTTT.